This T cell receptor (beta chain) was sequenced during a study of shared clonotypes between healthy human individuals. Sequenced by immunoSEQ multiplex PCR; TCRdb stores in-frame clones only, minus some. The data contain some 2 million clones, 95% of them singletons. The J segment lost 3 bases and the V segment lost 4 bases, leaving 5 bases of the junction unmatched. The germline CDR1 and CDR2 sequences are MNHNS and SASEGT. This CDR3 contains 14 residues. The receptor comes from a man between 18 and 35 years old in good health. V and J are TRBV6-1 and TRBJ1-1; 7 nucleotides agree with TRBD1. Input material: naive CD4+ T cells sorted from blood. Noted subset: CD45RA+ positively selected. This chain's CDR3 is CASSGRGGDTEAFF. CDR3 DNA sequence: TGTGCCAGCAGTGGCAGGGGGGGGGACACTGAAGCTTTCTTT.